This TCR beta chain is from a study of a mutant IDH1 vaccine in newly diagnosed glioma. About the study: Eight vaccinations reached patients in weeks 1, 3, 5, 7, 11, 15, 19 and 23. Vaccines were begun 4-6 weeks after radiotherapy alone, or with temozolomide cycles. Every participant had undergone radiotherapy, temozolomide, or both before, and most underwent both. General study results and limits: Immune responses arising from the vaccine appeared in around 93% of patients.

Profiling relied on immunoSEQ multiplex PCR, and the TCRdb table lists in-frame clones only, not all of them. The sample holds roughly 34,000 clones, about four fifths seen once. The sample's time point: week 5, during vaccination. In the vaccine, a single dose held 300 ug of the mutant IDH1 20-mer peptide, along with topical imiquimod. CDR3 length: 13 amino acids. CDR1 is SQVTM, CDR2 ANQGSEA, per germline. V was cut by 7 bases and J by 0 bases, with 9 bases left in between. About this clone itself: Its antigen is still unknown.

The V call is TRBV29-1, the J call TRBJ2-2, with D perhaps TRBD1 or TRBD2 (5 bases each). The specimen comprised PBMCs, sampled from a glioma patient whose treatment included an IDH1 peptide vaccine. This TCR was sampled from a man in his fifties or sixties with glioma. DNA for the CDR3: TGCAGCGCCAGGGACCCGAACACCGGGGAGCTGTTTTTT. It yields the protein CSARDPNTGELFF.